Listed here is a single T cell receptor beta chain. A junction boundary mismatches the germline segment, possibly from a read error. This sample is drawn from a study of T cell responses to AZD1222 COVID-19 vaccine. The CDR3 sequence is 13 residues long. Germline CDR1 SGHNT, CDR2 YENEEA. Profiled with immunoSEQ multiplex PCR; TCRdb holds only in-frame clones, not every one. In the table there are about 150,000 clones, around 90% of which are singletons. The sample in question was peripheral blood, obtained 28 days after the second AZD1222 dose. The sequence derives from an adult who received the AZD1222 COVID-19 vaccine. This chain connects TRBV11-3 to TRBJ2-7; D may be TRBD1 or TRBD2 (5 bases each). The CDR3, as DNA: TGTGCCAGCAGCGAAGATGGGGGATTCCAGACCCACTTC. Translated, it gives CASSEDGGFQTHF.